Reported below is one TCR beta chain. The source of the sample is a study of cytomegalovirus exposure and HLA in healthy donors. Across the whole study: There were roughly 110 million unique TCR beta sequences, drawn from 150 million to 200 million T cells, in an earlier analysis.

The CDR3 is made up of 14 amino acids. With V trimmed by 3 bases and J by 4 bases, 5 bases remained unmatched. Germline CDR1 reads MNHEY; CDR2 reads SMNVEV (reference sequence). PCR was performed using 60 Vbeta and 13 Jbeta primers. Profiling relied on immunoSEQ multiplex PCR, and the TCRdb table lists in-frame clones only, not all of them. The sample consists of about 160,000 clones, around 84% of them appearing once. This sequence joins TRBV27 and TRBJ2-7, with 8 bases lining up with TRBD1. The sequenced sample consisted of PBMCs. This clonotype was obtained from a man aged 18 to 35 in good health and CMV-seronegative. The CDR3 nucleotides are TGTGCCAGCAGTTTGGCAGGGGGCTTTTACGAGCAGTACTTC. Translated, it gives CASSLAGGFYEQYF.